This note documents a single T cell receptor beta chain sequence. Its antigen remains unidentified. The assay was immunoSEQ multiplex PCR, and TCRdb's table has in-frame clones only and misses some. The repertoire holds 17,000 or so clones, with roughly nine tenths as singletons. The data belong to a study of OX40 agonist ivuxolimab in advanced cancers. Study summary: Checkpoint inhibitors had been given previously to roughly 40% of patients. Partial responses were achieved by three patients, of whom one had hepatocellular carcinoma and two had cutaneous melanoma.

Overall study findings and caveats: Which antigen the expanded peripheral T cells recognized is unknown. Average numbers of expanded clones were greater in CD8+ T cells than in CD4+.

V was clipped by 0 bases and J by 6 bases; unmatched bases: 3. Germline loops: CDR1 MNHNY, CDR2 SVGAGI (reference sequence). This CDR3 is built from 14 residues. This clonotype was sampled from an adult with an advanced solid tumor such as melanoma, head and neck, liver or kidney cancer. The chain joins TRBV6-6 to TRBJ1-2; 8 nucleotides line up with TRBD1. This material consisted of CD4+ or CD8+ T cells sorted from blood, taken in a trial of the OX40 agonist ivuxolimab. The CDR3 reads CASSYSPTGDGYTF. The CDR3, as DNA: TGTGCCAGCAGTTACTCGCCGACAGGGGATGGCTACACCTTC.